Each of the 15 T cell receptor beta chains below was sequenced from the same sample in a study of blood T cells in healthy people across ages. A second PCR, run for roughly 7 to 11 cycles, used a sample-barcoded 5' primer plus a J-beta primer mix. TCRdb passed the 5' RACE reads through MiXCR, listing each CDR3 protein once. The sample lists 600,000 or so distinct CDR3 sequences; roughly 48% were seen once. The sample was blood. The source of these receptors is an elderly man in good health.

This rearrangement joins TRBV9 to TRBJ2-5; D may be TRBD2 (5 bases). The CDR3 is 14 residues long. V lost 4 bases to trimming and J lost 5 bases, with 15 bases between them. CDR1 and CDR2 from the germline V gene are SGDLS and YYNGEE. Here the CDR3 reads CASSPSPGSETQYF. In nucleotides, the CDR3 is TGTGCCAGCAGCCCTAGCCCGGGATCTGAGACCCAGTACTTC.

This chain links TRBV6-2 or TRBV6-3 with TRBJ1-1, with a possible D match to TRBD1 (5 bases). The CDR3 covers 14 residues. The germline V and J ends were trimmed by 3 bases and 2 bases, with 10 bases remaining between them. The germline V gene encodes CDR1 MNHEY and CDR2 SVGEGT. The DNA for the CDR3 is TGTGCCAGCAGTTATCAGGGCCTCAACACTGAAGCTTTCTTT. This codes for CASSYQGLNTEAFF.

V and J are TRBV12-3 or TRBV12-4 and TRBJ2-4; D is possibly TRBD1 (5 bases). The V gene lost 1 base and the J gene lost 3 bases, with 7 bases spanning the gap. CDR3 length: 14 residues. DNA of the CDR3: TGTGCCAGCAGTTTAGGCAGGGTCAAAAACATTCAGTACTTC. Amino acid sequence: CASSLGRVKNIQYF.

The chain links TRBV2 to TRBJ1-4; perhaps TRBD1 as D (6 bases). Germline V gives CDR1 SNHLY, CDR2 FYNNEI. CDR3 length: 14 residues. The germline V and J ends were trimmed by 11 bases and 8 bases, with 21 bases remaining between them. The CDR3 bases are TGTGCCCCTCCGACCAGGAGGGGGTGCGAAAAACTGTTTTTT. Its protein product is CAPPTRRGCEKLFF.

The V and J genes are TRBV5-1 and TRBJ1-4, with unresolved D. This CDR3 is built from 14 residues. Trimming took off 0 bases at V and 5 bases at J, with 8 bases between the two ends. Germline V gives CDR1 SGHRS, CDR2 YFSETQ. CDR3 loop: CASSLEVGNEKLFF. CDR3 coding DNA: TGCGCCAGCAGCTTGGAGGTGGGAAATGAAAAACTGTTTTTT.

Only one count was recorded for this clonotype. The chain carries TRBV12-3 or TRBV12-4 and TRBJ2-5; 13 nucleotides align to TRBD2. This CDR3 is 16 amino acids long. The ends lost 4 bases at V and 4 bases at J; junction bases unmatched: 6. The chain's CDR3 is CASSSRLAGGSETQYF. CDR3 nucleotide sequence: TGTGCCAGCAGTTCACGACTAGCGGGAGGTTCAGAGACCCAGTACTTC.

This chain connects TRBV20-1 to TRBJ2-1; 8 bases align to TRBD2. Per germline, CDR1 DFQATT and CDR2 SNEGSKA (reference sequence). Trimming cost V 3 bases and J 2 bases; bases outside gene matches: 6. The length of the CDR3 is 15 residues. Here the CDR3 DNA reads TGCAGTGCTAGTTTCCCGGGACTAGCCTACAATGAGCAGTTCTTC. Protein product: CSASFPGLAYNEQFF.

The chain employs TRBV6-2 or TRBV6-3 and TRBJ2-1; 7 bases are shared with TRBD2. There are 21 residues in the CDR3. The ends lost 0 bases at V and 6 bases at J; junction bases unmatched: 23. Looked up from germline, CDR1 is MNHEY and CDR2 is SVGEGT. The CDR3 DNA reads TGTGCCAGCAGTTACTCTACCCCGGGAGGTGGCATGGCGGGAGTAGGCAATGAGCAGTTCTTC. This gives the protein CASSYSTPGGGMAGVGNEQFF.

The chain has TRBV2 and TRBJ2-5, with TRBD2 as a possible D gene (5 bases). The CDR3 totals 15 residues. Trimming took 8 bases from V and 0 from J, leaving 16 bases between them. Germline CDR1 and CDR2: SNHLY and FYNNEI. Written as DNA, the CDR3 is TGTGCCAGCTCCCACGAGGGTCCGAACCAAGAGACCCAGTACTTC. Translation gives CASSHEGPNQETQYF. Using reference TRBV2 and TRBJ2-5 for the parts outside the CDR3, the full variable domain is EPEVTQTPSHQVTQMGQEVILRCVPISNHLYFYWYRQILGQKVEFLVSFYNNEISEKSEIFDDQFSVERPDGSNFTLKIRSTKLEDSAMYFCASSHEGPNQETQYFGPGTRLLVL.

This sequence joins TRBV7-2 and TRBJ2-7; TRBD2 aligns across 12 bases. Germline V gene data show CDR1 as SGHTA and CDR2 as FQGNSA. The CDR3 loop spans 17 amino acids. V was pared by 2 bases and J by 4 bases, with 9 bases of the junction left unmatched. The CDR3 loop reads CASSLSLLAGGPYEQYF. CDR3 DNA: TGTGCCAGCAGCTTAAGCCTCCTAGCGGGGGGGCCGTACGAGCAGTACTTC.

The CDR3 here is CSARPPGGTQYF. The DNA of the CDR3 is TGCAGTGCTAGGCCCCCGGGCGGTACGCAGTATTTT. This chain joins TRBV20-1 and TRBJ2-3; the D is unclear. CDR3 size: 12 residues. Germline V gene sequence: CDR1 DFQATT, CDR2 SNEGSKA (reference sequence). V was trimmed by 3 bases and J by 8 bases, leaving 12 bases between them.

The chain has TRBV29-1 and TRBJ2-7; 10 positions agree with TRBD1. The CDR3 totals 13 residues. J gave up 5 bases and V 6 bases, and 7 bases lay outside the gene matches. Germline-derived CDR1 and CDR2 are SQVTM and ANQGSEA. The CDR3 protein is CSVGTGVGNEQYF. The CDR3 nucleotides are TGCAGCGTCGGGACAGGGGTAGGCAACGAGCAGTACTTC.

This clonotype was detected many times. CDR3 residues: CASSYSLETYTGELFF. The CDR3 region has the DNA TGTGCCAGCAGTTACTCGCTCGAGACTTACACCGGGGAGCTGTTTTTT. The chain employs TRBV6-6 and TRBJ2-2; no clear D gene. Deletions cut 0 bases from V and 3 bases from J, with 11 bases between. There are 16 residues in the CDR3. CDR1 and CDR2 from the germline V gene are MNHNY and SVGAGI (reference sequence).

This clonotype was seen many times. V usage is TRBV7-2 and J usage is TRBJ2-1; unclear D gene. Germline V gives CDR1 SGHTA, CDR2 FQGNSA. V was pared by 6 bases and J by 6 bases, with 15 bases between. CDR3 length: 14 amino acids. The CDR3 region is CASRARRTPNEQFF. The DNA of the CDR3 is TGTGCCAGCAGGGCTAGACGCACCCCCAATGAGCAGTTCTTC.

Concerning this clonotype itself: A junction boundary mismatches the germline segment, possibly from a read error. The chain is built from TRBV4-1 and TRBJ2-7, with 7 bases aligning to TRBD2. Germline V CDR1 and CDR2: MGHRA, YSYEKL. The CDR3 spans 14 residues. CDR3 nucleotides: TGCGCCGGCAGCCCGAATGGACTAGAATACGAGCAGTACTTC. It specifies CAGSPNGLEYEQYF.